The rows below give T cell receptor beta chains drawn from one sample of a study of cytomegalovirus exposure and HLA in healthy donors. Profiled with immunoSEQ multiplex PCR; TCRdb holds only in-frame clones, not every one. The sample gives about 92,000 clones, more than 65% of which show up once; about 1.2% is in the top ten. The source material was PBMCs. These TCRs come from a girl aged 2-10 years in good health and CMV-seropositive. Each CDR3 is given with its conserved first and last residue. D genes are given only for firm matches. Not every row has a clone size; where given, it reads once, few, many or a size class.

size: .
length: 16
V: TRBV5-1
J: TRBJ1-2
D: TRBD1
CDR3: CASSLPGQGTDDGYTF
DNA: TGCGCCAGCAGCTTACCGGGACAGGGAACGGATGATGGCTACACCTTC

size: .
length: 16
V: TRBV30
J: TRBJ2-2
D: .
CDR3: CAWSVRLGILTGELFF
DNA: TGTGCCTGGAGTGTGAGACTAGGAATACTCACCGGGGAGCTGTTTTTT

size: once
length: 16
V: TRBV5-6
J: TRBJ2-5
D: .
CDR3: CASRPDRWGVQETQYF
DNA: TGTGCCAGCAGACCGGACAGATGGGGCGTCCAAGAGACCCAGTACTTC

size: once
length: 14
V: TRBV6-6
J: TRBJ1-5
D: .
CDR3: CASRPDMGNQPQHF
DNA: TGTGCCAGCAGGCCCGACATGGGCAATCAGCCCCAGCATTTT

size: .
length: 15
V: TRBV27
J: TRBJ2-2
D: TRBD1
CDR3: CASSPGTGTTGELFF
DNA: TGTGCCAGCAGCCCTGGGACAGGGACCACCGGGGAGCTGTTTTTT

size: .
length: 13
V: TRBV5-1
J: TRBJ2-1
D: TRBD1
CDR3: CASLRDSYNEQFF
DNA: TGCGCCAGCCTCCGGGACAGCTACAATGAGCAGTTCTTC

size: .
length: 15
V: TRBV5-6
J: TRBJ2-7
D: TRBD1
CDR3: CASSSRGRVSYEQYF
DNA: TGTGCCAGCAGCTCCAGGGGGCGCGTGTCCTACGAGCAGTACTTC

size: .
length: 15
V: TRBV6-5
J: TRBJ2-7
D: TRBD1
CDR3: CASSSTGGSGYEQYF
DNA: TGTGCCAGCAGTTCCACAGGGGGTTCTGGCTACGAGCAGTACTTC

size: .
length: 13
V: TRBV6-6
J: TRBJ1-2
D: .
CDR3: CASSYALNSGYTF
DNA: TGTGCCAGCAGTTACGCACTTAACAGTGGCTACACCTTC

size: .
length: 14
V: TRBV11-2
J: TRBJ1-4
D: .
CDR3: CASSLDGANEKLFF
DNA: TGTGCCAGCAGCTTAGATGGGGCAAATGAAAAACTGTTTTTT

size: .
length: 15
V: TRBV7-8
J: TRBJ1-5
D: TRBD1
CDR3: CASSPRQGARQPQHF
DNA: TGTGCCAGCAGCCCAAGACAGGGGGCGCGACAGCCCCAGCATTTT

size: .
length: 13
V: TRBV19
J: TRBJ2-1
D: .
CDR3: CASSSRQGGEQFF
DNA: TGTGCCAGTAGTTCCAGACAGGGAGGTGAGCAGTTCTTC

size: .
length: 17
V: TRBV28
J: TRBJ1-5
D: TRBD1
CDR3: CASSLMGQVMGNQPQHF
DNA: TGTGCCAGCAGTTTAATGGGACAGGTTATGGGCAATCAGCCCCAGCATTTT

size: .
length: 15
V: TRBV2
J: TRBJ2-5
D: TRBD1
CDR3: CASSVRTGWPETQYF
DNA: TGTGCCAGCAGTGTTAGGACAGGGTGGCCGGAGACCCAGTACTTC

size: .
length: 14
V: TRBV28
J: TRBJ2-7
D: .
CDR3: CASSPKGGGNEQYF
DNA: TGTGCCAGCAGCCCAAAGGGGGGGGGCAACGAGCAGTACTTC

size: .
length: 16
V: TRBV4-2
J: TRBJ1-3
D: TRBD1
CDR3: CASSQPGQGTGNTIYF
DNA: TGTGCCAGCAGCCAACCGGGACAGGGTACGGGAAACACCATATATTTT

size: .
length: 14
V: TRBV28
J: TRBJ1-1
D: .
CDR3: CASSLVLLNTEAFF
DNA: TGTGCCAGCAGTTTAGTACTTTTGAACACTGAAGCTTTCTTT